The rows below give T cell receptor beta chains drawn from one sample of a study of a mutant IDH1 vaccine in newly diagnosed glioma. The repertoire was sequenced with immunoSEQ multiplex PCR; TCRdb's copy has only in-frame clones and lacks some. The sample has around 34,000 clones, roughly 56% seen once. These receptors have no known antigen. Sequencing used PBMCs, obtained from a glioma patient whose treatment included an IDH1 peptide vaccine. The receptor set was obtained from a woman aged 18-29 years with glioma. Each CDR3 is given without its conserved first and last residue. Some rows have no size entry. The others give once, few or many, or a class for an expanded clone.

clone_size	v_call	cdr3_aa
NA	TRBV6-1	ASSAGLAGDETQY
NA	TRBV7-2	ASSSLAPPYEQY
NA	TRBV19	ASSNRQGSYT
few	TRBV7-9	ASSPTVGMNTEAF
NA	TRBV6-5	ASSSSGTGNYEQY
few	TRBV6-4	ASSGQGGDNSPLH
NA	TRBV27	ASSSPGNTIY
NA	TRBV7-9	ASSLGHRANEQF
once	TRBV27	ASTKSGGLFGYT
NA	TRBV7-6	ASSSLTGGEQF
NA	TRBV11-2	ASSARETQY
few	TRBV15	ATSIGLAGYNEQF
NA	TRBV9	ASSVGLAGVGDTQY
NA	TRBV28	ASSPPGLATDTQY
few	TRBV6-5	ASSYRRQVHELRAF
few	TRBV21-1	ASSKGQGRQPQH
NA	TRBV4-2	ASGQDGRGSQPQH
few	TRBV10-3	ATEGSSGNTIY
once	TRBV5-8	ASSFGRAGTEAF
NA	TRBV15	ATSRDSREVNEQF
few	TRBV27	ASRGRGELF
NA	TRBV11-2	ASSYRLGSSYEQY
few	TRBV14	ASSPRTDLVTDTQY
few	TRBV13	ASSLGRGRYHEQY
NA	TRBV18	ASSPVSARTGELF
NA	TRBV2	ASSEASRAPGDKLF
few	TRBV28	ASSRGQAATNYGYT
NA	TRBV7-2	ASSLLPGQANYGYT
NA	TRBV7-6	ASSSGGGGGQPQH
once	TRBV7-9	ASSLGAGTYSNQPQH
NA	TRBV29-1	SAGGGPQEQY
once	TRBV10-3	AISESRGPVEGELF
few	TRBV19	ASSLTGEQY
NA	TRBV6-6	ASSFTGNLGNSPLH
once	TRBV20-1	SATQVDTQY
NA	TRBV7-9	ASSLAIAGETQY
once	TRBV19	ASSRSRDREHEQY
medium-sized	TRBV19	ASKTADYGYT
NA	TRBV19	ASRANLGASEKLF
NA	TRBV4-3	ASSRVSGSSYEQY
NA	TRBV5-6	ASSLTGGTQY
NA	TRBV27	ASKLQGRYEQY
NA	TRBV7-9	ASSSYRGSNQPQH
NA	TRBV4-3	ASSQADSNSGANVLT
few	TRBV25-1	ASSGVGLDTNTGELF
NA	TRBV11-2	ASSLVGGNYNEQF
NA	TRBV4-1	ASSQNRGDTQY
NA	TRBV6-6	ASSLGTVMNTEAF
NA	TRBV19	ASSWNSWYGYT
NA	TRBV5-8	ASRRSWAGAWSYEQY
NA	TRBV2	ASSFQGGQPQH
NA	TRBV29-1	SVPSDRGSYNEQF
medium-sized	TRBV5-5	ASSLDWGSSNQPQH
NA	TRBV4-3	ASSKYNEQF
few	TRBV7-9	ASSLTGQGSTGELF
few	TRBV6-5	ATQTGMNTEAF
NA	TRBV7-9	ASSLVSYGAYEQY
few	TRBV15	ATSSHVSGGRGYT
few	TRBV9	ASSVLAGVGNGELF